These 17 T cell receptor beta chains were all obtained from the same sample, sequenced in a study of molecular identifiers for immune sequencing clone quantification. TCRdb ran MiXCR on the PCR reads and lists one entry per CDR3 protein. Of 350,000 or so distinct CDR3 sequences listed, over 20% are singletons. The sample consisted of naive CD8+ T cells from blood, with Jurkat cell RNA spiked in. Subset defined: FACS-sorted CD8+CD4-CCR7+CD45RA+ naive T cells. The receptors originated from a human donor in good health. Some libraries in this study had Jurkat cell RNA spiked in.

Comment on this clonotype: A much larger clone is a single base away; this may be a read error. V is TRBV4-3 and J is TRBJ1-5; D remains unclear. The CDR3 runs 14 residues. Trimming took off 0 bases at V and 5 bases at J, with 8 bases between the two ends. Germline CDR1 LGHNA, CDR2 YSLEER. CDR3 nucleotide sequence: TGCGCCAGCAGCCAAGAGATTGGACATCAGCCCCAGCATTTT. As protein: CASSQEIGHQPQHF.

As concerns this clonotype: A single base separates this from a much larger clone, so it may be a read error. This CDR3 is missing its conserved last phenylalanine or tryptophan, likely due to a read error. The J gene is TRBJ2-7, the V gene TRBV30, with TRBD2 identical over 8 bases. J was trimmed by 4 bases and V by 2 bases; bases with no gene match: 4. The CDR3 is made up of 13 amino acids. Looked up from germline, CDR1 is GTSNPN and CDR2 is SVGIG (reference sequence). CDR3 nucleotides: TGTGCCTGGAGTCTACTAGCGGAGTACGAGCAGTACTCC. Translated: CAWSLLAEYEQYS.

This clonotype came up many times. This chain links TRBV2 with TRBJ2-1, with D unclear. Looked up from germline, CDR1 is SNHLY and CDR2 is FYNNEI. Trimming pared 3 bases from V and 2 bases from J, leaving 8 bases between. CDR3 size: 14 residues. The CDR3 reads CASSDGGAYNEQFF. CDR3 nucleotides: TGTGCCAGCAGTGACGGTGGGGCCTACAATGAGCAGTTCTTC.

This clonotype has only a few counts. The chain's CDR3 is CAIRIGTESSYEQYF. Written as DNA, the CDR3 is TGTGCCATCAGAATCGGGACCGAGAGCTCCTACGAGCAGTACTTC. The gene calls are TRBV10-3 and TRBJ2-7, with D perhaps matching TRBD1 or TRBD2 (5 bases each). The CDR3 loop spans 15 amino acids. V shed 6 bases and J shed 0 bases, with 15 bases lying between them. Germline-derived CDR1 and CDR2 are ENHRY and SYGVKD.

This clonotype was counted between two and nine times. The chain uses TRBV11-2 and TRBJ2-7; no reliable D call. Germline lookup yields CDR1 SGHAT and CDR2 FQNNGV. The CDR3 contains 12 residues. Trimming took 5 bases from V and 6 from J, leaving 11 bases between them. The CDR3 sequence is CASSPLLAEQYF. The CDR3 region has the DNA TGTGCCAGCAGCCCGTTGCTTGCCGAGCAGTACTTC.

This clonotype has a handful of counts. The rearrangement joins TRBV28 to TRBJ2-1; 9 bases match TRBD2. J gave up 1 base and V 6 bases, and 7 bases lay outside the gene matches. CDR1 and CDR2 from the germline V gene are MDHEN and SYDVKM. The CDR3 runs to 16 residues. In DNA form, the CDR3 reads TGTGCCAGCAGACTTCTAGCGGGGCCTTCCTACAATGAGCAGTTCTTC. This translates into CASRLLAGPSYNEQFF. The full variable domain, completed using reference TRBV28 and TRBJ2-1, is DVKVTQSSRYLVKRTGEKVFLECVQDMDHENMFWYRQDPGLGLRLIYFSYDVKMKEKGDIPEGYSVSREKKERFSLILESASTNQTSMYLCASRLLAGPSYNEQFFGPGTRLTVL.

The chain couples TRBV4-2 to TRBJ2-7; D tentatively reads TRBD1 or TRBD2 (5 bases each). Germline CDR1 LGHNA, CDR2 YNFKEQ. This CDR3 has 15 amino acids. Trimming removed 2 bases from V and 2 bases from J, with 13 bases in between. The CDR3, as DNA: TGTGCCAGCAGCCAAAGGGACGATTCCCCCTACGAGCAGTACTTC. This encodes CASSQRDDSPYEQYF.

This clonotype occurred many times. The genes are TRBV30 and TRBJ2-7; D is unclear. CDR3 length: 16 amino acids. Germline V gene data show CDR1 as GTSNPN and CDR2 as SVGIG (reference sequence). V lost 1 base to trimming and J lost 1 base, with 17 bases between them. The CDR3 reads CAWSDALAGWSYEQYF. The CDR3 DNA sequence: TGTGCCTGGAGTGACGCCCTGGCCGGATGGTCCTACGAGCAGTACTTC.

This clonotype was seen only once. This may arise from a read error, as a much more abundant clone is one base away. The chain's CDR3 is CASSVSSNAYEQYF. The CDR3 DNA reads TGTGCCTCGAGTGTTTCGAGTAATGCCTACGAGCAGTACTTC. The rearrangement uses TRBV30 and TRBJ2-7; D is unclear. The CDR3 is 14 amino acids. Looked up from germline, CDR1 is GTSNPN and CDR2 is SVGIG (reference sequence).

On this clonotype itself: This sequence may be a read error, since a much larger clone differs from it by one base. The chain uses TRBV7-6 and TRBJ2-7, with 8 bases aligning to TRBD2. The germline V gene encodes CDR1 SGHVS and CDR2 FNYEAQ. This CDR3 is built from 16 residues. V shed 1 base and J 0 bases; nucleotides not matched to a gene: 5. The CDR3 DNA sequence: TGTGCCAGCAGCTTAGGCGGGAGGTCCCCCTCCTACGAGCAGTACTTC. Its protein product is CASSLGGRSPSYEQYF.

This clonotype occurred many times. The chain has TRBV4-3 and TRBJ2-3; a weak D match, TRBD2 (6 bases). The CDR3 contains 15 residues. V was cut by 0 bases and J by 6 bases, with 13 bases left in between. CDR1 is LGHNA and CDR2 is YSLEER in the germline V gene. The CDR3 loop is CASSQDRSSADTQYF. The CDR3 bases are TGCGCCAGCAGCCAAGATCGGTCTAGCGCGGATACGCAGTATTTT.

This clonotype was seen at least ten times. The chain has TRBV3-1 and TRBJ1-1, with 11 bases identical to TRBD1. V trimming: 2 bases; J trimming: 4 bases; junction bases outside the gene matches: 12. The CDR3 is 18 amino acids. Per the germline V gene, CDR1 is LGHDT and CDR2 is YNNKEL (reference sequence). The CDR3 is CASSQNAWDRGLGTEAFF. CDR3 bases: TGTGCCAGCAGCCAAAATGCGTGGGACAGGGGGTTGGGCACTGAAGCTTTCTTT.

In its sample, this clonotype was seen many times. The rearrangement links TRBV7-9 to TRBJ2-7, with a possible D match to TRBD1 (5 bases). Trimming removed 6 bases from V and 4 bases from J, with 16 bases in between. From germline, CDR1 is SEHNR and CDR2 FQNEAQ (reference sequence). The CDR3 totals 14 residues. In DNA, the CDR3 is TGTGCCAGCAGGGCCGGAGACAGTAAGTACGAGCAGTACTTC. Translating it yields CASRAGDSKYEQYF.

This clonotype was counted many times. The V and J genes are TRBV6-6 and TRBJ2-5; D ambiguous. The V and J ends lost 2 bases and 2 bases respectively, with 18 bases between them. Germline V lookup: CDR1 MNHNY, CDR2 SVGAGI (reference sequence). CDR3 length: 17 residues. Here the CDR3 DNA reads TGTGCCAGCAGTTACCAGCCTGCCACGGACGGGCAAGAGACCCAGTACTTC. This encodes CASSYQPATDGQETQYF.

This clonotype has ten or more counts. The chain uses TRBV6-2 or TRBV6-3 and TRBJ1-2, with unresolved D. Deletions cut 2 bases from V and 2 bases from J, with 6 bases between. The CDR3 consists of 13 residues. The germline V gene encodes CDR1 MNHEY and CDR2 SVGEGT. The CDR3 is CASSYGLNYGYTF. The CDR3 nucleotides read TGTGCCAGCAGTTACGGACTAAACTATGGCTACACCTTC.

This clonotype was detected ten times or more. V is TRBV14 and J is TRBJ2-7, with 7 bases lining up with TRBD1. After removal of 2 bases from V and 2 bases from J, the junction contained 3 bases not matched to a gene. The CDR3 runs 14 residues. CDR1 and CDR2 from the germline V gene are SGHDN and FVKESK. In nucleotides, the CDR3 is TGTGCCAGCAGCCAACCGGGACAGCCCTACGAGCAGTACTTC. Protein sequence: CASSQPGQPYEQYF.

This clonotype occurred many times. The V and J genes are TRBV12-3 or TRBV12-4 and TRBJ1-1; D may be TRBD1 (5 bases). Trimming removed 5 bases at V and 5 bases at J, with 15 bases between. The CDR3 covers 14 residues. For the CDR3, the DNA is TGTGCCAGCAGTCAGACCATGGGGCTTACTGAAGCTTTCTTT. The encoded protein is CASSQTMGLTEAFF.